The entry below describes one T cell receptor (beta chain). Profiling relied on immunoSEQ multiplex PCR, and the TCRdb table lists in-frame clones only, not all of them. The table lists tens of thousands of clones, roughly four fifths of them singletons. This specimen belongs to a study of OX40 agonist ivuxolimab in advanced cancers. This CDR3 is built from 15 residues. CDR1 is SGHAT, CDR2 FQNNGV, per germline. The V and J ends lost 3 bases and 0 bases respectively, with 11 bases between them. This sequence originates from an adult with an advanced solid tumor such as melanoma, head and neck, liver or kidney cancer. The chain combines TRBV11-2 with TRBJ1-1; D is unresolved. The sample here was CD4+ or CD8+ T cells sorted from blood, taken in a trial of the OX40 agonist ivuxolimab. CDR3 sequence: CASSFSHMLNTEAFF. The CDR3 DNA sequence: TGTGCCAGCAGCTTCAGCCACATGCTGAACACTGAAGCTTTCTTT.